A selection of T cell receptor beta chains follows, all from one sample in a study of cytomegalovirus exposure and HLA in healthy donors. The repertoire was sequenced with immunoSEQ multiplex PCR; TCRdb's copy has only in-frame clones and lacks some. The repertoire holds about 83,000 clones, more than 65% seen once, with approximately 9% in the top ten. The sequencing input was PBMCs. Receptors were obtained from a man aged 60-69 years in good health and CMV-seronegative. The CDR3 runs from the conserved cysteine through the conserved F or W. A D gene is named only where the DNA matches it firmly. A row's size may be missing; if present it is once, few, many or a size class.

V gene	D gene	J gene	CDR3 length	clone size	CDR3 protein	CDR3 DNA
TRBV6-1	TRBD1	TRBJ2-3	15	-	CASSGRDSFTDTQYF	TGTGCCAGCAGTGGAAGGGACAGTTTTACAGATACGCAGTATTTT
TRBV19	-	TRBJ1-1	12	-	CATRWEGTEAFF	TGTGCCACCCGGTGGGAGGGCACTGAAGCTTTCTTT
TRBV5-1	-	TRBJ2-7	14	-	CASSLGQGGDEQYF	TGCGCCAGCAGCTTGGGGCAAGGAGGGGACGAGCAGTACTTC
TRBV5-1	TRBD1	TRBJ1-6	15	-	CASSLEGQGLSPLHF	TGCGCCAGCAGCTTGGAAGGACAGGGTTTATCACCCCTCCACTTT
TRBV19	-	TRBJ1-1	14	-	CASSRGGQNTEAFF	TGTGCCAGTAGTAGGGGGGGCCAGAACACTGAAGCTTTCTTT
TRBV30	-	TRBJ2-5	13	-	CASARGAEETQYF	TGTGCCTCCGCCCGGGGAGCGGAAGAGACCCAGTACTTC
TRBV9	-	TRBJ2-2	15	-	CASSVDGGGTGELFF	TGTGCCAGCAGCGTAGACGGGGGAGGCACCGGGGAGCTGTTTTTT
TRBV4-1	TRBD2	TRBJ2-5	15	-	CASSQDWLAGETQYF	TGCGCCAGCAGCCAAGATTGGCTAGCGGGGGAGACCCAGTACTTC
TRBV7-7	-	TRBJ2-1	14	once	CASSSGDSVEEQFF	TGTGCTAGCAGCTCGGGGGACTCCGTAGAGGAGCAGTTCTTC
TRBV4-1	-	TRBJ2-1	13	-	CASSQSPGLSQFF	TGCGCCAGCAGCCAATCCCCGGGACTCAGTCAGTTCTTC
TRBV5-4	-	TRBJ2-3	17	-	CASSLELAGMGTDTQYF	TGTGCCAGCAGCTTGGAATTGGCGGGGATGGGCACAGATACGCAGTATTTT
TRBV5-8	-	TRBJ1-5	16	-	CASSLRLGEYSQPQHF	TGTGCCAGCAGCCTTCGTCTCGGGGAGTACAGTCAGCCCCAGCATTTT
TRBV5-1	TRBD1	TRBJ1-3	16	-	CASSRGTAAAGNTIYF	TGCGCCAGCAGCCGAGGGACAGCTGCCGCAGGAAACACCATATATTTT
TRBV28	TRBD1	TRBJ2-6	18	-	CASSLIGTGASGANVLTF	TGTGCCAGCAGTTTAATCGGGACAGGGGCCTCTGGGGCCAACGTCCTGACTTTC
TRBV29-1	-	TRBJ2-3	15	few	CSVVRGSGFTDTQYF	TGCAGCGTTGTTCGGGGGTCGGGTTTCACAGATACGCAGTATTTT
TRBV28	-	TRBJ2-6	16	-	CASSLLQGTGANVLTF	TGTGCCAGCAGTTTATTGCAGGGTACTGGGGCCAACGTCCTGACTTTC